The 27 T cell receptor beta chains below come from one sample, sequenced in a study of regulatory T cells in long-lasting Graves disease (dated by TCRdb to the early 2020s). The sample's time point, from its label and the paper: newly diagnosed GD, antithyroid drugs for less than 3 months. For both TCR sequencing and RNA sequencing, RNA was extracted from PBMCs in TRIzol. The receptor library was made with multiplex PCR. These reads were obtained on an Illumina HiSeq 4000. To build TCR beta libraries, CDR3 regions were amplified by Arm-PCR using iRepertoire HTBI primers. TCRdb reran the public reads through fastp at Q25 and MiXCR, keeping productive beta chains. Each entry merges the rows of one CDR3 protein and shows their most common DNA and genes. Across this sample there are approximately 360,000 distinct CDR3 sequences, with about 11% seen only once. The ten top clones hold 15% to 20% of the sample.

These data are also associated with another study on T cells in Graves' hyperthyroidism and ophthalmopathy.

This sample comprised peripheral blood mononuclear cells (PBMCs), obtained at new diagnosis, from a patient treated with antithyroid drugs. These receptors originate from a woman between 18 and 29 years old with Graves disease. Donor details come from another sample of the same person, matched by shared clones.

This clonotype was seen more than once but under ten times. The chain couples TRBV7-9 to TRBJ1-2; a possible D gene is TRBD1 (5 bases). Per germline, CDR1 SEHNR and CDR2 FQNEAQ (reference sequence). The CDR3 runs 16 residues. Trimming cost V 2 bases and J 4 bases, with 17 bases left between them. The DNA for the CDR3 is TGTGCCAGCAGCTTAATGTACAGGTCAGACCCCTATGGCTACACCTTC. Encoded protein: CASSLMYRSDPYGYTF.

In regard to this clonotype: This clone may be a read error of a much larger clone one base away. The chain employs TRBV7-2 and TRBJ2-7, with TRBD2 matching 11 bases. The V gene's germline CDR1 is SGHTA and CDR2 FQGNSA. The CDR3 consists of 16 residues. CDR3 in amino acids: CASSLKSTSGTFEPYF. Here the CDR3 DNA reads TGTGCCAGCAGCCTGAAGTCGACTAGCGGGACCTTCGAGCCGTACTTC.

This clonotype was counted ten times or more. The chain combines TRBV12-3 or TRBV12-4 with TRBJ2-3; D call uncertain. The end of the DNA is better explained by TRBJ2-5, so the J call may be wrong. The CDR3 totals 13 residues. The CDR3 region is CASRITTRETQYF. As DNA, the CDR3 is TGTGCCAGCAGAATCACGACGAGGGAGACCCAGTACTTC.

Many counts were recorded for this clonotype. The J gene is TRBJ1-4, the V gene TRBV12-3 or TRBV12-4; 9 bases align to TRBD1. Trimming removed 5 bases from V and 5 bases from J; junction bases left unmatched: 6. The CDR3 extends over 15 amino acids. The CDR3 here is CASSRQGVGNEKLFF. The CDR3, as DNA: TGTGCCAGCAGTCGACAGGGGGTCGGAAATGAAAAACTGTTTTTT.

At least ten counts were recorded for this clonotype. The chain recombines TRBV2 with TRBJ1-1; D perhaps matches TRBD1 (5 bases). Trimming pared 7 bases from V and 3 bases from J, leaving 18 bases between. The CDR3 loop spans 15 amino acids. Per the germline V gene, CDR1 is SNHLY and CDR2 is FYNNEI. The DNA of the CDR3 is TGTGCCAGCAACCACTACGGGGGGAGGGACACTGAAGCTTTCTTT. Translating it yields CASNHYGGRDTEAFF.

A remark on this clonotype: A much larger clonotype is one base distant, so this may be a read error. The chain couples TRBV12-3 or TRBV12-4 to TRBJ1-2; 9 bases line up with TRBD1. Germline trimming cut 4 bases from V and 4 bases from J; bases unmatched to any gene: 7. This CDR3 is built from 15 residues. CDR3 protein: CASSSPGQGIYGYTF. CDR3 DNA sequence: TGTGCCAGCAGTTCCCCGGGACAGGGAATCTATGGCTACACCTTC.

This clonotype was recorded a few times. The rearrangement links TRBV19 to TRBJ1-5; 8 bases agree with TRBD1. With 5 bases clipped from V and 1 base from J, the junction kept 7 bases outside the gene matches. The germline CDR1 and CDR2 sequences are LNHDA and SQIVND (reference sequence). The CDR3 runs to 16 residues. CDR3 nucleotides: TGTGCCAGTAGTCCCGCAGGGGGCGGAAGCAATCAGCCCCAGCATTTT. Translated: CASSPAGGGSNQPQHF.

There are a few counts of this clonotype. V is TRBV4-3 and J is TRBJ2-5, with D unresolved. CDR1 is LGHNA, CDR2 YSLEER, per germline. The CDR3 spans 14 residues. V gave up 1 base and J gave up 4 bases, with 10 bases separating them. CDR3 region: CASSQVGSGETQYF. The CDR3 DNA reads TGCGCCAGCAGCCAAGTCGGTTCGGGAGAGACCCAGTACTTC.

This chain uses TRBV7-6 with TRBJ2-3; 7 bases map to TRBD2. This CDR3 has 15 residues. Germline loops: CDR1 SGHVS, CDR2 FNYEAQ. With 8 bases clipped from V and 3 bases from J, the junction kept 11 bases outside the gene matches. The DNA of the CDR3 is TGTGCCAGCCTCAAGGGAGGGGCTGGGACAGATACGCAGTATTTT. This sequence encodes CASLKGGAGTDTQYF.

At least ten counts were recorded for this clonotype. The chain joins TRBV7-3 to TRBJ1-6; D gene unclear. Per the germline V gene, CDR1 is SGHTA and CDR2 is FQGTGA. Trimming cost V 1 base and J 10 bases, with 11 bases left between them. The CDR3 loop spans 14 amino acids. In nucleotides, the CDR3 is TGTGCCAGCAGCTTAAGTGGCGGGGAATCACCCCTCCACTTT. It yields the protein CASSLSGGESPLHF.

This clonotype has ten or more counts. The rearrangement uses TRBV24-1 and TRBJ1-2, with a tentative D call TRBD1 (6 bases). In germline, CDR1 is KGHDR, CDR2 SFDVKD. This CDR3 has 13 amino acids. V was shortened by 7 bases and J by 4 bases, with 12 bases between the two germline ends. In DNA form, the CDR3 reads TGTGCCACCAGCGGCGACAGGCCCTATGGCTACACCTTC. It yields the protein CATSGDRPYGYTF.

The sample holds many counts of this clonotype. The chain joins TRBV7-9 to TRBJ1-1; D is perhaps TRBD1 (6 bases). Per germline, CDR1 SEHNR and CDR2 FQNEAQ (reference sequence). The CDR3 spans 11 residues. Trimming stripped 2 bases from V and 10 bases from J, with 8 bases between. The CDR3 DNA sequence: TGTGCCAGCAGCTTAACCAGGGGAGCTTTCTTT. It translates to CASSLTRGAFF.

This clonotype appeared a few times. Just one base apart from a much larger clone, this may be a read error. The V and J genes are TRBV2 and TRBJ2-2; 8 bases map to TRBD2. This CDR3 contains 15 residues. Trimming removed 7 bases from V and 4 bases from J; junction bases left unmatched: 8. CDR1 is SNHLY, CDR2 FYNNEI, per germline. CDR3 amino acids: CASTRSGASTGELFF. The CDR3 nucleotides read TGTGCCAGCACACGTAGCGGGGCGAGCACCGGGGAGCTGTTTTTT.

The V call is TRBV5-1, the J call TRBJ2-3; TRBD2 matches 8 bases. Germline V gene lookup returns CDR1 SGHRS and CDR2 YFSETQ. CDR3 length: 13 residues. V lost 7 bases, J lost 5 bases, and 6 bases stayed unmatched. Here the CDR3 reads CASRAGVGDTQYF. The CDR3 DNA sequence: TGCGCCAGCCGAGCGGGAGTGGGAGATACGCAGTATTTT.

A word on this clonotype: A read error may be the cause here, since a much bigger clone is one base away. Likely a read error: the CDR3 ends without its conserved phenylalanine or tryptophan. The chain links TRBV6-2 or TRBV6-3 to TRBJ1-2, with D possibly being TRBD1 (6 bases). CDR3 length equals 19 residues. Germline CDR1 and CDR2: MNHEY and SVGEGT. V was clipped by 6 bases and J by 4 bases, with 30 bases between them. The CDR3 region is CASRNHPLGTLLGGYGYTS. The DNA of the CDR3 is TGTGCCAGCAGGAACCACCCCCTCGGGACACTCTTGGGGGGCTATGGCTACACCTCC.

The gene calls are TRBV20-1 and TRBJ2-7; D ambiguous. Per the germline V gene, CDR1 is DFQATT and CDR2 is SNEGSKA (reference sequence). CDR3 size: 13 residues. The V end lost 1 base, the J end lost 2 bases, and 9 bases lay between the germline ends. The CDR3 nucleotides read TGCAGTGCTAGAGGGTTTAAACCCTACGAGCAGTACTTC. As protein: CSARGFKPYEQYF.

V usage is TRBV4-3 and J usage is TRBJ2-7, with D unresolved. The CDR3 covers 15 residues. Germline CDR1 is LGHNA and CDR2 is YSLEER. Trimming pared 2 bases from V and 3 bases from J, leaving 14 bases between. The CDR3 region is CASSQRSFSFYEQYF. CDR3 coding DNA: TGCGCCAGCAGCCAACGCTCCTTCTCCTTCTACGAGCAGTACTTC.

Regarding this clonotype: The germline gene is not matched at one end of the junction; a read error may be the cause. V gene TRBV7-8 combines with J gene TRBJ1-1; D may be TRBD1 (6 bases). CDR1 SGHVS and CDR2 FQNEAQ come from the germline V gene. The CDR3 is 14 residues long. Written as DNA, the CDR3 is TGTGCCAGCAGCTTAATAGGGGGGTCGACTGAAGCCTTCTTT. This gives the protein CASSLIGGSTEAFF.

This clonotype was counted ten times or more. This chain links TRBV28 with TRBJ2-7; D is tentatively TRBD1 or TRBD2 (5 bases each). Trimming cost V 5 bases and J 7 bases, with 18 bases left between them. Germline lookup yields CDR1 MDHEN and CDR2 SYDVKM. CDR3 length equals 14 residues. The CDR3 spells CASSTPGTSGEQYF. CDR3 in DNA: TGTGCCAGCAGTACCCCCGGGACGTCGGGAGAGCAGTACTTC. The whole variable domain, remainder taken from reference TRBV28 and TRBJ2-7, is DVKVTQSSRYLVKRTGEKVFLECVQDMDHENMFWYRQDPGLGLRLIYFSYDVKMKEKGDIPEGYSVSREKKERFSLILESASTNQTSMYLCASSTPGTSGEQYFGPGTRLTVT.

In nucleotides, the CDR3 is TGTGCCAGCAGTTTAAGGTTCGACAGGGTGGACGAGCAGTACTTC. It specifies CASSLRFDRVDEQYF. The V call is TRBV12-3 or TRBV12-4, the J call TRBJ2-7, with TRBD1 matching over 7 bases. CDR3 length: 15 residues. Trimming took 2 bases from V and 5 from J; bases not matched to a gene: 9.

The chain uses TRBV7-2 and TRBJ2-2; the match to TRBD2 covers 9 bases. Trimming at V came to 0 bases and at J to 5 bases, leaving 10 bases not matched to a gene. The CDR3 extends over 18 amino acids. Germline CDR1 reads SGHTA; CDR2 reads FQGNSA. The CDR3 loop reads CASSLAVAGVTETGELFF. The CDR3 DNA follows: TGTGCCAGCAGCTTAGCTGTAGCGGGAGTAACCGAGACCGGGGAGCTGTTTTTT.

The chain carries TRBV2 and TRBJ1-5; TRBD1 agrees at 10 bases. Germline CDR1 SNHLY, CDR2 FYNNEI. The CDR3 has 14 residues. With V trimmed by 11 bases and J by 7 bases, 11 bases remained unmatched. The CDR3 spells CAGMGQGFSQPQHF. The CDR3 nucleotides read TGTGCCGGCATGGGACAGGGGTTTAGCCAGCCCCAGCATTTT.

The chain's CDR3 is CASSQEQENYGYTF. DNA of the CDR3: TGCGCCAGCAGCCAGGAACAGGAGAACTATGGCTACACCTTC. The chain couples TRBV4-3 to TRBJ1-2; tentative D call: TRBD1 (5 bases). The ends were cut back, 3 bases at V and 2 bases at J, with 10 bases in the middle. The CDR3 contains 14 residues. Germline lookup yields CDR1 LGHNA and CDR2 YSLEER.

This clonotype was observed many times. This chain joins TRBV2 and TRBJ1-6, with 9 bases fitting TRBD1. The CDR3 totals 15 residues. Germline trimming cut 8 bases from V and 9 bases from J; bases unmatched to any gene: 11. CDR1 and CDR2 (germline): SNHLY, FYNNEI. The CDR3 sequence: CASSWPGQGGSPLHF. The CDR3 DNA is TGTGCCAGCTCGTGGCCGGGACAGGGTGGTTCACCCCTCCACTTT.

This clonotype was picked up many times. The V call is TRBV15, the J call TRBJ2-5, with D unresolved. The CDR3 has 17 residues. Trimming took off 1 base at V and 1 base at J, with 16 bases between the two ends. Germline CDR1 LNHNV, CDR2 YYDKDF (reference sequence). The CDR3 reads CATSRGGAIEAQETQYF. DNA of the CDR3: TGTGCCACCAGCAGAGGAGGAGCTATAGAGGCCCAAGAGACCCAGTACTTC. The full variable domain, rest sourced from reference TRBV15 and TRBJ2-5, is DAMVIQNPRYQVTQFGKPVTLSCSQTLNHNVMYWYQQKSSQAPKLLFHYYDKDFNNEADTPDNFQSRRPNTSFCFLDIRSPGLGDTAMYLCATSRGGAIEAQETQYFGPGTRLLVL.

Only a few counts were recorded for this clonotype. A read error may account for a junction end that differs from germline. V usage is TRBV11-2 and J usage is TRBJ1-2, with TRBD1 identical over 9 bases. The germline V gene has CDR1 SGHAT and CDR2 FQNNGV. CDR3 length equals 15 residues. In nucleotides, the CDR3 is TGTGCCAGCAGCGTAGAGGACAGGGGTGAGGGTGGCTACACCTTC. This encodes CASSVEDRGEGGYTF.

This clonotype came up many times. V and J are TRBV10-3 and TRBJ2-5; D perhaps matches TRBD2 (5 bases). Deletions cut 6 bases from V and 2 bases from J, with 13 bases between. Germline V gene sequence: CDR1 ENHRY, CDR2 SYGVKD. The CDR3 runs to 14 residues. Written as DNA, the CDR3 is TGTGCCATCAGGTCCCCGGGAACGCAAGAGACCCAGTACTTC. Amino acids: CAIRSPGTQETQYF.